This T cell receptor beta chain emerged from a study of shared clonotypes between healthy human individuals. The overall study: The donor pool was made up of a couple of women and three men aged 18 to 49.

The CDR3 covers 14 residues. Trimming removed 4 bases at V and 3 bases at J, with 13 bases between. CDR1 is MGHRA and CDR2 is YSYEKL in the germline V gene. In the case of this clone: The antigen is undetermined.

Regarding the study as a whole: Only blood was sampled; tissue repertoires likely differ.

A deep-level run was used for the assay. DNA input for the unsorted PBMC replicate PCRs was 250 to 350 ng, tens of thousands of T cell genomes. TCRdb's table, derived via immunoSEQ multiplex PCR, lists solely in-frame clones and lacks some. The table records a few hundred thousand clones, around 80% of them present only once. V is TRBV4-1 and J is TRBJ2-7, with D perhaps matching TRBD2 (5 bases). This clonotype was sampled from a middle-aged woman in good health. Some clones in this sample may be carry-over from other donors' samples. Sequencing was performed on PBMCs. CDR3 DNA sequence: TGCGCCAGCAGCCGAGACGGGAATTTCTACGAGCAGTACTTC. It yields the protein CASSRDGNFYEQYF.